This T cell receptor (beta chain) was captured by sequencing in a study of cytomegalovirus exposure and HLA in healthy donors. At the level of the study: A subsequent analysis stated that the 95 to 150 validation repertoires were run on the same platform as the roughly 670 first-cohort repertoires.

Here immunoSEQ multiplex PCR was the method, and the copy in TCRdb shows in-frame clones only, minus some. The profile covers about 140,000 clones, with 88% appearing a single time and 6.5% to 8.5% taken by the ten largest. Source material: PBMCs. The TCR originated in a woman aged 18-35 years in good health and CMV-seropositive.

CDR3 sequence: CASRRTEGRPMNTEAFF. CDR3 DNA sequence: TGTGCCAGTAGACGGACAGAAGGGCGACCCATGAACACTGAAGCTTTCTTT. The genes are TRBV19 and TRBJ1-1, with a weak D call TRBD1 (6 bases). CDR1 is LNHDA and CDR2 is SQIVND in the germline V gene (reference sequence). The CDR3 spans 17 residues. Trimming cost V 6 bases and J 0 bases, with 20 bases left between them.